The entry below describes one TCR beta chain. Its antigen specificity is not known. No much larger clone is present one base from it, and per-base qualities are unavailable. In the paper's terms, the time point label means: newly diagnosed, previously untreated cHL patient sample. PBMCs from patients with newly diagnosed, previously untreated classical Hodgkin lymphoma were sequenced as a comparison group for the relapsed/refractory trial patients. Peripheral blood was collected in 8 mL Vacutainer Cell Preparation Tubes, from which PBMCs were isolated by centrifugation and then cryopreserved. The record originates from a study of PD-1 blockade in classical Hodgkin lymphoma (dated by TCRdb to about 2020). For the study in its entirety: To define a peripheral blood immune signature of response to PD-1 blockade in classical Hodgkin lymphoma, the study combined TCR beta sequencing with CyTOF.

V loses 4 bases of germline sequence and J loses 8 bases, and the interval between the two ends is 15 bases. From the cysteine up to the phenylalanine, the CDR3 has a length of 15 residues. Only the CDR3 region is kept as DNA, spanning 45 bases read in frame from base 1. Sequences MNHNY (CDR1) and SVGAGI (CDR2) are obtained from the germline V gene (reference sequence). Genomic DNA was extracted with the Qiagen DNeasy kit from unsorted PBMCs and from negatively selected CD4+ and CD8+ fractions. Amplification of TCR beta CDR3 regions was done by immunoSEQ multiplex PCR with primers that anneal to V and J segments. A synthetic immune receptor repertoire was used to minimize amplification bias, and any remaining bias was removed computationally after sequencing. Under the source paper's analysis protocol: Custom Python scripts were used to quantify repertoire diversity as the Shannon entropy index. The unsorted, CD4+ and CD8+ repertoires were each analyzed separately, with the exception of combined analyses, where CD4+ and CD8+ sequences were merged in silico. In TCRdb, the immuneACCESS table is reduced to in-frame sequences with V and J assigned. These tables do not hold every clone; where another copy was compared, an unresolved V gene accounts for under half, and the others remain unexplained. V, J and clone size reflect that table, while D and trimming were determined from the DNA. Recorded for this sample are 20,000 to 25,000 clones; roughly 94% of them occurred a single time. The top ten clonotypes cover roughly 6% of the sample.

Study-level results and caveats: The study was limited to a single clinical trial cohort, and causes of repertoire differences, possibly disease activity or prior therapy, remained undefined. Baseline TCR diversity was reported to be lower in newly diagnosed patients than in healthy donors and to be lower still in relapsed/refractory patients.

The TCR comes from a human donor with classical Hodgkin lymphoma. The sample was peripheral blood mononuclear cells (PBMCs). The chain was built from TRBV6-6 and TRBJ1-6; too little of a D gene remains to name it. The bases read TGTGCCAGCAGTTCCGTCAGCGCTTTTGATTCACCCCTCCACTTT. This yields the protein CASSSVSAFDSPLHF.